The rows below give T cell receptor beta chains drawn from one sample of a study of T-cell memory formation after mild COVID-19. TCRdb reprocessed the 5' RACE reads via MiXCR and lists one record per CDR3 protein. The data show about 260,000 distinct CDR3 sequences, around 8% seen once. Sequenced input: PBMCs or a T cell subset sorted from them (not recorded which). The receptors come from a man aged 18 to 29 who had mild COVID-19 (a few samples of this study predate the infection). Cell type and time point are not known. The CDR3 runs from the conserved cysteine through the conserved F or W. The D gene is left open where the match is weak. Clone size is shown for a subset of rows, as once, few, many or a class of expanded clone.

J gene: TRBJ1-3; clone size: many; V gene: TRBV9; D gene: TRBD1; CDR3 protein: CASSAQGAAGNTIYF; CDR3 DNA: TGTGCCAGCAGCGCGCAGGGGGCGGCGGGAAACACCATATATTTT
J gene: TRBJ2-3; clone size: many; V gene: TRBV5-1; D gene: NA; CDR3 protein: CASSRLTDTQYF; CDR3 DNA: TGCGCCAGCAGCCGACTTACAGATACGCAGTATTTT
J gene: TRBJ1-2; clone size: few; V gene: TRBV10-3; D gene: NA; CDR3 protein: CAISESTGRGTVVNGYTF; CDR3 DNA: TGTGCCATCAGTGAGTCTACGGGACGAGGCACGGTTGTTAATGGCTACACCTTC
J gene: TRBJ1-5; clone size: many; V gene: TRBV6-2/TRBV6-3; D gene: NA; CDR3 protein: CAAGAGASSPQHF; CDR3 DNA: TGTGCCGCCGGGGCAGGGGCGTCTTCGCCCCAGCATTTT
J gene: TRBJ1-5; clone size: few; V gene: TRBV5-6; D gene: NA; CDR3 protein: CASSLFDRGNQPQHF; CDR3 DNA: TGTGCCAGCAGCTTGTTTGACCGGGGGAATCAGCCCCAGCATTTT
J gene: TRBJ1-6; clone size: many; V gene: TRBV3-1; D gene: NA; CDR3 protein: CASTPGRGNSPLHF; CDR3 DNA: TGTGCCAGCACCCCGGGACGGGGGAATTCACCCCTCCACTTT
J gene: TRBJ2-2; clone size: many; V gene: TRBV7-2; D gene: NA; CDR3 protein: CASSPWAGSGELFF; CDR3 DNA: TGTGCCAGCAGCCCGTGGGCAGGATCCGGGGAGCTGTTTTTT
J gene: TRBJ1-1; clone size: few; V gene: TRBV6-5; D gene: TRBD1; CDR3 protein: CASSGPGQGFTEAFF; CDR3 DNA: TGTGCCAGCAGTGGACCCGGACAGGGTTTTACTGAAGCTTTCTTT
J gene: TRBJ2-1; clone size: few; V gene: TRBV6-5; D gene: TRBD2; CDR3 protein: CASSYSGLAGEQFF; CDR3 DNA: TGTGCCAGCAGTTACTCCGGACTAGCGGGGGAGCAGTTCTTC
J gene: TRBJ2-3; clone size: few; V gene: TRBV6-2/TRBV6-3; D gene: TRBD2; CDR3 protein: CASSGGPGGSTDTQYF; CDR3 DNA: TGTGCCAGCAGTGGTGGCCCGGGGGGTAGCACAGATACGCAGTATTTT
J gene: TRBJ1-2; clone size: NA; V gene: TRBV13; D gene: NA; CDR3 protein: CASSFGSSGVNYGYTF; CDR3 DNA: TGTGCCAGCAGCTTCGGATCCAGTGGGGTTAACTATGGCTACACCTTC
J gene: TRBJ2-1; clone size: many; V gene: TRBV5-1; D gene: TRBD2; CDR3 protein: CASSSSGTSGGEQFF; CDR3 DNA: TGCGCCAGCAGCTCATCCGGGACTAGCGGGGGGGAGCAGTTCTTC
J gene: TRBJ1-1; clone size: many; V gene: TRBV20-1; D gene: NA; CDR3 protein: CSASRVGWTEAFF; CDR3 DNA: TGCAGTGCTAGTCGGGTAGGGTGGACTGAAGCTTTCTTT
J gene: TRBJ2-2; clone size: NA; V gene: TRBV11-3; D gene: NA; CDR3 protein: CASSLDRTTGELFF; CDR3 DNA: TGTGCCAGCAGCTTAGACAGGACCACCGGGGAGCTGTTTTTT
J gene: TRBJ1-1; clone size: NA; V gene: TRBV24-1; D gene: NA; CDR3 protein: CATRFARGTEAFF; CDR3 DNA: TGTGCCACCAGATTTGCCCGGGGGACTGAAGCTTTCTTT
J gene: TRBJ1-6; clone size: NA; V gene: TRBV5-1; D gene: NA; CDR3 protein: CASSLEGGGEPLHF; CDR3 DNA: TGCGCCAGCAGCTTGGAGGGAGGGGGAGAGCCCCTCCACTTT
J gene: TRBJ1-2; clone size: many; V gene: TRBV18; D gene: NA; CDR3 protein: CASSPGRLSGYTF; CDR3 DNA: TGTGCCAGCTCACCAGGGAGGTTAAGTGGCTACACCTTC
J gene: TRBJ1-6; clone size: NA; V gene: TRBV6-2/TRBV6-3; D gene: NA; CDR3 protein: CASSLQRTYNSPLHF; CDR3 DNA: TGTGCCAGCAGCCTACAGAGGACCTATAATTCACCCCTCCACTTT
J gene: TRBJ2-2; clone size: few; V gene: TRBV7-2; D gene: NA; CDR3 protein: CASSFFQGNTGELFF; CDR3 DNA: TGTGCCAGCAGCTTTTTCCAGGGGAACACCGGGGAGCTGTTTTTT
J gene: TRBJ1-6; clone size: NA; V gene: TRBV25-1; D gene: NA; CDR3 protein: CASSWTVHNSPLHF; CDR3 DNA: TGTGCCAGCAGTTGGACAGTTCATAATTCACCCCTCCACTTT
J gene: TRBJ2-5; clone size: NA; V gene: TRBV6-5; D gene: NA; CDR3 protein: CASSYSNWGKETQYF; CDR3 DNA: TGTGCCAGCAGTTACTCGAATTGGGGGAAAGAGACCCAGTACTTC
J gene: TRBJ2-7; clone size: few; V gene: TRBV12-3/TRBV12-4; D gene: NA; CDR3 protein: CASSFTDLEQYF; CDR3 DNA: TGTGCCAGCAGTTTTACAGACCTTGAGCAGTACTTC
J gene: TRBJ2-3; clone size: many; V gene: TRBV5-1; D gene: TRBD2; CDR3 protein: CASSAGLAGRADTQYF; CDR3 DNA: TGCGCCAGCAGCGCGGGACTAGCGGGGAGGGCAGATACGCAGTATTTT
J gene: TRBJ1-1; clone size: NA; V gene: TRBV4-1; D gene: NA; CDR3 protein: CASSARGGPNTEAFF; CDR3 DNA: TGCGCCAGCAGCGCCCGGGGGGGACCGAACACTGAAGCTTTCTTT
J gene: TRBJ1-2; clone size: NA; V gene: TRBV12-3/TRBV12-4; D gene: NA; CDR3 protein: CASSLLSGWDSNYGYTF; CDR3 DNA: TGTGCCAGCAGTTTACTATCGGGTTGGGACTCTAACTATGGCTACACCTTC
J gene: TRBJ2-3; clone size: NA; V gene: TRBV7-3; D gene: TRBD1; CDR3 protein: CASSLTGLYTDTQYF; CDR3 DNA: TGTGCCAGCAGCTTGACAGGGCTATACACAGATACGCAGTATTTT
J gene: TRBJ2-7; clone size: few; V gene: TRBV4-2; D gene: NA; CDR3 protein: CASSRRGHTGSSYEQYF; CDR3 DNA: TGTGCCAGCAGCCGAAGGGGCCATACTGGTAGCTCCTACGAGCAGTACTTC
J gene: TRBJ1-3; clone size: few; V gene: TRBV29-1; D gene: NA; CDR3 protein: CSVTGILSGNTIYF; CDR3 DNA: TGCAGCGTGACAGGAATCCTCTCTGGAAACACCATATATTTT
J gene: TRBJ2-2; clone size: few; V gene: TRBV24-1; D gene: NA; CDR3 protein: CATSSRVNTGELFF; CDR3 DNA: TGTGCCACCAGTAGTCGGGTGAACACCGGGGAGCTGTTTTTT
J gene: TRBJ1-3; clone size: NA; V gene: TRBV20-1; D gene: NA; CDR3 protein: CSARDPRSSGNTIYF; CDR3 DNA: TGCAGTGCTAGAGATCCACGGAGCTCTGGAAACACCATATATTTT
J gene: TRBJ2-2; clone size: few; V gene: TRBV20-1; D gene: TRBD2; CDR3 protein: CSARGGLAGPGELFF; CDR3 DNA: TGCAGTGCTAGAGGAGGACTAGCGGGGCCCGGGGAGCTGTTTTTT
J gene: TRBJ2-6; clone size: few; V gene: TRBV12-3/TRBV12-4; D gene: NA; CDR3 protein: CASTSGDWANVLTF; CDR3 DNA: TGTGCCAGCACCTCAGGGGACTGGGCCAACGTCCTGACTTTC
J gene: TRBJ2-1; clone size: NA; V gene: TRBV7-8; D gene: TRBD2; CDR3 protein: CASRPAGGSYEQFF; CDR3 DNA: TGTGCCAGCAGGCCAGCGGGGGGCAGCTATGAGCAGTTCTTC
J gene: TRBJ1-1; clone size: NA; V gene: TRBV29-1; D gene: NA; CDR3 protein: CSVPREGTEAFF; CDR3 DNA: TGCAGCGTCCCTAGGGAGGGCACTGAAGCTTTCTTT
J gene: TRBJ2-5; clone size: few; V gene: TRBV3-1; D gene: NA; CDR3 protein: CASSQAQGQETQYF; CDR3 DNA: TGTGCCAGCAGCCAGGCCCAAGGGCAAGAGACCCAGTACTTC
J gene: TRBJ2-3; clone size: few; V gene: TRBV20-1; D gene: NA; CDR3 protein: CSARGQGLGTDTQYF; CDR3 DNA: TGCAGTGCTAGAGGCCAGGGACTGGGCACAGATACGCAGTATTTT
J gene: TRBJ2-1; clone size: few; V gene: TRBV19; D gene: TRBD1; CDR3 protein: CASSIGRQGPYNEQFF; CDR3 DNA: TGTGCCAGTAGTATAGGGAGACAGGGGCCCTACAATGAGCAGTTCTTC
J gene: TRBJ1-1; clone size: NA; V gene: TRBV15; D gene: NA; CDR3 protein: CATSRESGLNTEAFF; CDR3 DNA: TGTGCCACCAGCAGAGAATCGGGGCTTAACACTGAAGCTTTCTTT
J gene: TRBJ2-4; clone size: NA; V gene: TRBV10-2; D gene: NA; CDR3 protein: CASKGGQNIQYF; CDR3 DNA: TGCGCCAGCAAGGGGGGGCAAAACATTCAGTACTTC
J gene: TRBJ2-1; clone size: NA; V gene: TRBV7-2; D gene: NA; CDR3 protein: CASSLAGPHNEQFF; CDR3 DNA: TGTGCCAGCAGCTTAGCGGGTCCCCACAATGAGCAGTTCTTC
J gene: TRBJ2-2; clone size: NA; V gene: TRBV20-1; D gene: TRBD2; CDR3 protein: CSASRAGEIANTGELFF; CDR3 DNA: TGCAGTGCTAGCCGAGCGGGGGAAATCGCGAACACCGGGGAGCTGTTTTTT
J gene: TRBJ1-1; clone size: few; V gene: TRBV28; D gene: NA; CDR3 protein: CASSRFPGDWTEAFF; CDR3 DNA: TGTGCCAGCAGTCGGTTTCCAGGGGATTGGACTGAAGCTTTCTTT
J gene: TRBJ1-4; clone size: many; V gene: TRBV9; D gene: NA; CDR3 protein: CASSPGQNEKLFF; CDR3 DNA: TGTGCCAGCAGTCCAGGCCAAAATGAAAAACTGTTTTTT
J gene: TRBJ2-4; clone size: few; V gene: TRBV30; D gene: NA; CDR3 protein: CAWSKARGNIQYF; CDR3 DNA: TGTGCCTGGAGTAAGGCCAGGGGAAACATTCAGTACTTC
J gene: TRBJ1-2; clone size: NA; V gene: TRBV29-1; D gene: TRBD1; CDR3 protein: CSVEDSGQVYGYTF; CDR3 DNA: TGCAGCGTTGAAGATAGTGGACAGGTCTATGGCTACACCTTC
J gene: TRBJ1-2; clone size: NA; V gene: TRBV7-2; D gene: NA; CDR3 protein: CASSLNRQRHYGYTF; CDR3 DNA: TGTGCCAGCAGCTTAAATAGACAGAGGCACTATGGCTACACCTTC